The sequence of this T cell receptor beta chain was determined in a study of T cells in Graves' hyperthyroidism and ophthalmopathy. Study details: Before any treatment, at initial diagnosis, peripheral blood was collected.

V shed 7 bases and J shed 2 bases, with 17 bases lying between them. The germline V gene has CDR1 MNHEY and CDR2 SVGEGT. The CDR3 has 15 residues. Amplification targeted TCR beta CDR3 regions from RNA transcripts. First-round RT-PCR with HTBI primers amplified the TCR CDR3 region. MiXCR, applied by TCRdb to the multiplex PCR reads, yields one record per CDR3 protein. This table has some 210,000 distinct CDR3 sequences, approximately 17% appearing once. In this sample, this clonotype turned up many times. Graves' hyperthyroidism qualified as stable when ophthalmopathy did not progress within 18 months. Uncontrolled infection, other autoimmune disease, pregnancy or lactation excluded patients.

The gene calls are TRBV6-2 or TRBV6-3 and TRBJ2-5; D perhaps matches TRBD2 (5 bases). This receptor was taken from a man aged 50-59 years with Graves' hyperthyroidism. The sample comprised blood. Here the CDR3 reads CASKTRPGNQETQYF. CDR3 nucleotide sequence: TGTGCCAGCAAAACCCGTCCGGGGAATCAAGAGACCCAGTACTTC.